This TCR beta chain comes out of a study of T cell responses to AZD1222 COVID-19 vaccine. The table came from immunoSEQ multiplex PCR; TCRdb's copy has only in-frame clones and leaves some out. The data contain about 140,000 clones, around 90% of them singletons. The CDR3 length is 11 residues. V lost 2 bases and J 4 bases, leaving 2 bases between the germline ends. Germline CDR1 reads SGHNT; CDR2 reads YENEEA. This chain connects TRBV11-3 to TRBJ1-1; no firm D call. This TCR derives from an adult in good health. The sample in question was peripheral blood, obtained on day 0 of AZD1222 vaccination. The CDR3 sequence: CASSLSTEAFF. As DNA, the CDR3 is TGTGCCAGCAGCTTAAGCACTGAAGCTTTCTTT. The full variable domain, with the rest looked up from reference TRBV11-3 and TRBJ1-1, is EAGVVQSPRYKIIEKKQPVAFWCNPISGHNTLYWYLQNLGQGPELLIRYENEEAVDDSQLPKDRFSAERLKGVDSTLKIQPAELGDSAVYLCASSLSTEAFFGQGTRLTVV.